This TCR beta chain was retrieved from a study of blood T cell repertoires in COVID-19. Study context: Acute and convalescent COVID-19 samples came from the United States, Italy and Spain. Sources were T cells, B-cell-depleted T cells, or PBMCs; the material itself was cDNA or gDNA.

Authors' processing steps: Reference gene primers were amplified, and this amplification served to estimate nucleated cell counts. The assay was immunoSEQ multiplex PCR, and TCRdb's table has in-frame clones only and misses some. V and J calls and clone size follow that table, whereas D and trimming were derived from the DNA. Of approximately 500,000 clones in the sample, roughly 85% were seen once. Trimming shortened V by 2 bases and J by 3 bases, and 17 bases separated the two germline ends. The CDR3 has 16 residues. Germline lookup yields CDR1 SGHTA and CDR2 FQGNSA. The source material was peripheral blood. The source is a human donor in a cohort sampled during active COVID-19. The chain employs TRBV7-2 and TRBJ2-7; maybe TRBD2 (6 bases). Here the CDR3 DNA reads TGTGCCAGCAGCTTACCTCCCGGAGGGGATTTCTACGAGCAGTACTTC. Encoded protein: CASSLPPGGDFYEQYF.